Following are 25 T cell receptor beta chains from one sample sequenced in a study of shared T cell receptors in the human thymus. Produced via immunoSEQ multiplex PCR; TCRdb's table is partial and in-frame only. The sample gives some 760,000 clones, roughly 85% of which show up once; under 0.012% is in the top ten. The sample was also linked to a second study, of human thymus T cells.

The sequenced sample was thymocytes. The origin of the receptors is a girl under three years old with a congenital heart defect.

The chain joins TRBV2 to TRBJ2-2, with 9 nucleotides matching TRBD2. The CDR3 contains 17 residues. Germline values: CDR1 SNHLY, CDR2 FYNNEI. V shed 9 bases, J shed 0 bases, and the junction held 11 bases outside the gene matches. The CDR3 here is CARDKASSGANTGELFF. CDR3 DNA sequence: TGTGCCAGGGATAAAGCCTCTAGCGGGGCGAACACCGGGGAGCTGTTTTTT.

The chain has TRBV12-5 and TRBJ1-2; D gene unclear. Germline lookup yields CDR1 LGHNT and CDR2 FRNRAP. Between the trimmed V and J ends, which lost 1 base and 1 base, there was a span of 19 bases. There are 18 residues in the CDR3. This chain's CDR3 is CASGLDPGPGIFNYGYTF. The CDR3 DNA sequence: TGTGCTAGTGGTTTGGACCCCGGACCGGGGATCTTTAACTATGGCTACACCTTC.

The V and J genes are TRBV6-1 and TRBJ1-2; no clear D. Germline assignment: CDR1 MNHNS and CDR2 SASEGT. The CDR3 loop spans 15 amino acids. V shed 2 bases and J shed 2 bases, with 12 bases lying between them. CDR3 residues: CASSEKWELNYGYTF. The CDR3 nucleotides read TGTGCCAGCAGTGAAAAGTGGGAGCTAAACTATGGCTACACCTTC.

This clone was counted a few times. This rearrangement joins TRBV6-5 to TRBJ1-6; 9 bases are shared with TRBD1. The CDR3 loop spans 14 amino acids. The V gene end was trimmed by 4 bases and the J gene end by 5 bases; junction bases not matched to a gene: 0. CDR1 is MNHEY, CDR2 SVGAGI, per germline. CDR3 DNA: TGTGCCAGCAGTTGGGACAGGGATAATTCACCCCTCCACTTT. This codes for CASSWDRDNSPLHF.

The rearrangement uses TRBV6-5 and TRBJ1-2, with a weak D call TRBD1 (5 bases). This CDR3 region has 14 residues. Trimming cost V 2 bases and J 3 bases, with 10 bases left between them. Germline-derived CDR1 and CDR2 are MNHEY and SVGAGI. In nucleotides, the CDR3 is TGTGCCAGCAGTTACGGGGGGGAGGACTATGGCTACACCTTC. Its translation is CASSYGGEDYGYTF.

CDR3 amino acids: CASSLGQGRTGELFF. In DNA, the CDR3 is TGTGCCAGCAGTTTAGGACAGGGTCGGACCGGGGAGCTGTTTTTT. J is TRBJ2-2 and V is TRBV27; 8 bases fit TRBD1. The V gene's germline CDR1 is MNHEY and CDR2 SMNVEV (reference sequence). V dropped 2 bases and J dropped 5; count of bases not matched to a gene: 4. The CDR3 runs 15 residues.

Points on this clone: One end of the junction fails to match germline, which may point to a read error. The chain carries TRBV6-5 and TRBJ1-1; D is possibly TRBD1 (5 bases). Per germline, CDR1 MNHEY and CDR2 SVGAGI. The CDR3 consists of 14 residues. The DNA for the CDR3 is TGTGCCAGCAGTTACGAACTGGACATCACTCAAGCTTTCTTT. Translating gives CASSYELDITQAFF.

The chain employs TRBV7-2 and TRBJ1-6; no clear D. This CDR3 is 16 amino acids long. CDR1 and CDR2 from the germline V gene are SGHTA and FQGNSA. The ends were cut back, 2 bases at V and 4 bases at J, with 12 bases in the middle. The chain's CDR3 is CASSLRSGGYNSPLHF. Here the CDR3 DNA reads TGTGCCAGCAGCTTAAGGTCGGGAGGTTATAATTCACCCCTCCACTTT.

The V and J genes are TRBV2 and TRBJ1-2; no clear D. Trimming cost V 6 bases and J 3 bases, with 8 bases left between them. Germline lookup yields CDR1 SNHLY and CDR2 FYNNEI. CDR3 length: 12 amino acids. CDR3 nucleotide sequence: TGTGCCAGCAGGGCGACACACTATGGCTACACCTTC. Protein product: CASRATHYGYTF.

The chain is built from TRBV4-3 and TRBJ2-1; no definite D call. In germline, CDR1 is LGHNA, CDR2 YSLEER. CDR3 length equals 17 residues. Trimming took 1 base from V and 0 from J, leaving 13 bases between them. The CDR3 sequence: CASSQGQAPPSYNEQFF. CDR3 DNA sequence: TGCGCCAGCAGCCAAGGGCAGGCCCCCCCCTCCTACAATGAGCAGTTCTTC.

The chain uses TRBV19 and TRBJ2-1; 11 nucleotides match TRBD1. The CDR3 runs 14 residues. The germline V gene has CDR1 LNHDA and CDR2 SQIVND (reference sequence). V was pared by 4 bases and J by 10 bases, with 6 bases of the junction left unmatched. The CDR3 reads CASSRRDRGKEQFF. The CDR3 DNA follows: TGTGCCAGTAGTAGGAGGGACAGGGGGAAGGAGCAGTTCTTC. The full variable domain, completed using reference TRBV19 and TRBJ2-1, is DGGITQSPKYLFRKEGQNVTLSCEQNLNHDAMYWYRQDPGQGLRLIYYSQIVNDFQKGDIAEGYSVSREKKESFPLTVTSAQKNPTAFYLCASSRRDRGKEQFFGPGTRLTVL.

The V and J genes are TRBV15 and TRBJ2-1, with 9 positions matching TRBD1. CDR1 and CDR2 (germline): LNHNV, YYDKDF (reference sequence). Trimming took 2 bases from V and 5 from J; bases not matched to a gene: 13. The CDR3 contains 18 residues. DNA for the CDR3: TGTGCCACCAGCAGAAACTACCGGACAGGGGACGTTAACAATGAGCAGTTCTTC. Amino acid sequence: CATSRNYRTGDVNNEQFF.

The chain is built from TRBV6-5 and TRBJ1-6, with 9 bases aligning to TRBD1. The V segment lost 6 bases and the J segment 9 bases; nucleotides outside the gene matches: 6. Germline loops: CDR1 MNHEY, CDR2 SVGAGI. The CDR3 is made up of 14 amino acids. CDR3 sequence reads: CASRSDRGISPLHF. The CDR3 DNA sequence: TGTGCCAGCAGATCGGACAGGGGTATTTCACCCCTCCACTTT.

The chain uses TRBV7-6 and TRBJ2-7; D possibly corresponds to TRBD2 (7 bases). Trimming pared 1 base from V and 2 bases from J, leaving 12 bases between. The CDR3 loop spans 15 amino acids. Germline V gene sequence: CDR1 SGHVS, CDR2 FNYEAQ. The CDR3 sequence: CASSLEGGLTYEQYF. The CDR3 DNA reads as TGTGCCAGCAGCTTAGAGGGGGGGCTTACCTACGAGCAGTACTTC.

The CDR3 loop is CASSHILDRLNTEAFF. Written as DNA, the CDR3 is TGTGCCAGCTCCCACATCCTGGACAGGCTAAACACTGAAGCTTTCTTT. The gene calls are TRBV18 and TRBJ1-1, with TRBD1 matching over 7 bases. V shed 6 bases, J shed 2 bases, and the junction held 12 bases outside the gene matches. CDR1 and CDR2 (germline): KGHSH, LQKENI. The CDR3 contains 16 residues.

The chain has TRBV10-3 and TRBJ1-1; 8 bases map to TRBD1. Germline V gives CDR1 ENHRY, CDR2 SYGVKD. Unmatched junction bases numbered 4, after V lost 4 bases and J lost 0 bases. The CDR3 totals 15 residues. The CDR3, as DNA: TGTGCCATCAGTGTGGACAGGGACATGAACACTGAAGCTTTCTTT. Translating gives CAISVDRDMNTEAFF.

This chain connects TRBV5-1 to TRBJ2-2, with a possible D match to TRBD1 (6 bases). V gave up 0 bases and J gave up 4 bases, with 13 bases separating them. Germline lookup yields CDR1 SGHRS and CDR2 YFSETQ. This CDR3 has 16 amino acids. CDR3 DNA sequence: TGCGCCAGCAGCTTGGCCGTTACAGGGACCACCGGGGAGCTGTTTTTT. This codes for CASSLAVTGTTGELFF.

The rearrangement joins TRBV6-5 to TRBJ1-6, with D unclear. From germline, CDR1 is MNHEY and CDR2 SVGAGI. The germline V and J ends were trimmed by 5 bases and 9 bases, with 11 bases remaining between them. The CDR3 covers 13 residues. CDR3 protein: CASSPRRGSPLHF. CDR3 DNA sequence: TGTGCCAGCAGTCCCCGGAGAGGTTCACCCCTCCACTTT.

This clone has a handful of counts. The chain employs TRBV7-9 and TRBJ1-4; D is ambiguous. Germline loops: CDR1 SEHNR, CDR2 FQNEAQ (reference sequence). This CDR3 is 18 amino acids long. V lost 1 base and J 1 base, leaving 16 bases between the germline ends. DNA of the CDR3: TGTGCCAGCAGCTTAGGGGCACCCCTTCCCTTAACTAATGAAAAACTGTTTTTT. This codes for CASSLGAPLPLTNEKLFF.

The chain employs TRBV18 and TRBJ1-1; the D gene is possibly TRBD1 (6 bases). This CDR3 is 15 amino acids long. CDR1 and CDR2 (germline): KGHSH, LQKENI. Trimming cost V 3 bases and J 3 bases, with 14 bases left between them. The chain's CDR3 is CASSPLLTGHTEAFF. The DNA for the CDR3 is TGTGCCAGCTCACCCCTCCTAACAGGGCACACTGAAGCTTTCTTT.

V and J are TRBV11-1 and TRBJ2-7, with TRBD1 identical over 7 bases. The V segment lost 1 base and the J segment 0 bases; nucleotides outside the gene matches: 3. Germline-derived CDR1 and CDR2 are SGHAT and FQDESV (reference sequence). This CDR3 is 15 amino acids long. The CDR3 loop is CASSLGWDSSYEQYF. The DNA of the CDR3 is TGTGCCAGCAGCTTAGGTTGGGACAGCTCCTACGAGCAGTACTTC.

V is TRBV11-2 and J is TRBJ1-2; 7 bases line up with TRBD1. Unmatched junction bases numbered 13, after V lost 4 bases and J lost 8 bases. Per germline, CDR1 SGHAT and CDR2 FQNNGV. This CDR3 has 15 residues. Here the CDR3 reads CASSSGDRSLMGYTF. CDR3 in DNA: TGTGCCAGCAGCTCCGGGGACAGATCCCTTATGGGCTACACCTTC.

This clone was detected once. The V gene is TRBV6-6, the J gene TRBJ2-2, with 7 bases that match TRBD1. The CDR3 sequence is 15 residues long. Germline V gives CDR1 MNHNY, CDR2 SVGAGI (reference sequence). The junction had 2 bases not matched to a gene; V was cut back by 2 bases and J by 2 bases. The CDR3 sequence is CASSYHRGNTGELFF. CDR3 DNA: TGTGCCAGCAGTTACCACAGGGGTAACACCGGGGAGCTGTTTTTT.

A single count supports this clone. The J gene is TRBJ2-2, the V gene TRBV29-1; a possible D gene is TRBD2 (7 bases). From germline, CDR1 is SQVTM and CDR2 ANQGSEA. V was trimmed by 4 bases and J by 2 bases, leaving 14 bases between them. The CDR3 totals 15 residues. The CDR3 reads CSVALRGPNTGELFF. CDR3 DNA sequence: TGCAGCGTTGCCCTGCGGGGGCCTAACACCGGGGAGCTGTTTTTT.

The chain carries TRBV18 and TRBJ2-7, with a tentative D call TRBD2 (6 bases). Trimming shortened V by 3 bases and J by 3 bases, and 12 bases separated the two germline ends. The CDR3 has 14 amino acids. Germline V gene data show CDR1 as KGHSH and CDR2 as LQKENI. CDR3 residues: CASSPGTRGYEQYF. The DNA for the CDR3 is TGTGCCAGCTCACCCGGGACGCGGGGCTACGAGCAGTACTTC. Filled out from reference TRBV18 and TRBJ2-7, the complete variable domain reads NAGVMQNPRHLVRRRGQEARLRCSPMKGHSHVYWYRQLPEEGLKFMVYLQKENIIDESGMPKERFSAEFPKEGPSILRIQQVVRGDSAAYFCASSPGTRGYEQYFGPGTRLTVT.